This T cell receptor (beta chain) was observed in a study of blood T cell repertoires in COVID-19. About the study: PBMCs, B-cell-depleted T cells, or T cells provided the cDNA or gDNA that made up the material.

Original processing notes: How many nucleated cells were present was estimated from reference gene primer amplification. TCRdb keeps only in-frame clones here, not all; method: immunoSEQ multiplex PCR. D and trimming come from the DNA, and the V and J calls and clone size come from that table. The sample records some 37,000 clones, more than 85% being singletons. This clone was observed a single time. The clonotype comes from a man aged 50-59 years in a cohort sampled during active COVID-19. The sequencing input was peripheral blood.

The CDR3 DNA reads TGTGCCAGCAGCAAACCCCAGAGAAAGGGGGCGGATCGAGGAGAGACCCAGTACTTC. Its translation: CASSKPQRKGADRGETQYF. V and J are TRBV21-1 and TRBJ2-5; TRBD1 reflects the table's D call only, with no check against the DNA. TRBV21-1 is a pseudogene locus. This CDR3 has 19 residues.